The 30 T cell receptor beta chains below were found in one sample sequenced in a study of T cell responses to AZD1222 COVID-19 vaccine. Method: immunoSEQ multiplex PCR; TCRdb's copy keeps in-frame clones and lacks some. The data contain about 55,000 clones, around nine tenths of them singletons. This sample comprised peripheral blood, obtained on day 0 of AZD1222 vaccination. Every receptor here comes from an adult in good health.

The count of this clone is one. This chain joins TRBV19 and TRBJ1-1, with 9 positions matching TRBD1. V was pared by 4 bases and J by 4 bases, with 4 bases of the junction left unmatched. The CDR3 spans 14 residues. Germline-derived CDR1 and CDR2 are LNHDA and SQIVND (reference sequence). CDR3 DNA: TGTGCCAGTAGTACCCACAGGGGGCCCACTGAAGCTTTCTTT. Protein sequence: CASSTHRGPTEAFF.

V usage is TRBV6-5 and J usage is TRBJ2-1, with TRBD2 as a possible D gene (6 bases). V lost 10 bases to trimming and J lost 1 base, with 14 bases between them. Germline V CDR1 and CDR2: MNHEY, SVGAGI. This CDR3 region has 14 residues. The CDR3 protein is CATTPGTSYNEQFF. DNA of the CDR3: TGTGCCACTACCCCCGGGACTTCCTACAATGAGCAGTTCTTC.

The chain joins TRBV11-2 to TRBJ2-1; TRBD2 matches at 11 bases. With V trimmed by 4 bases and J by 9 bases, 8 bases remained unmatched. The CDR3 extends over 15 amino acids. Per the germline V gene, CDR1 is SGHAT and CDR2 is FQNNGV. CDR3 bases: TGTGCCAGCAGCTCCCTAGCGGGAGGATCTACTGAGCAGTTCTTC. It is translated as CASSSLAGGSTEQFF.

The J gene is TRBJ2-1, the V gene TRBV7-9, with 7 bases fitting TRBD2. Trimming at V came to 2 bases and at J to 8 bases, leaving 12 bases not matched to a gene. The CDR3 consists of 16 residues. Germline V gene sequence: CDR1 SEHNR, CDR2 FQNEAQ (reference sequence). CDR3 loop: CASSLPPGTAGDEQFF. The DNA of the CDR3 is TGTGCCAGCAGCTTACCCCCCGGGACCGCGGGGGATGAGCAGTTCTTC.

In its sample, this clone was seen once. The chain combines TRBV6-1 with TRBJ1-5; D might be TRBD1 (5 bases). Trimming took off 2 bases at V and 7 bases at J, with 18 bases between the two ends. From germline, CDR1 is MNHNS and CDR2 SASEGT. The CDR3 loop spans 16 amino acids. The CDR3 sequence: CASSESGVRQNQPQHF. The CDR3 bases are TGTGCCAGCAGTGAAAGTGGGGTGAGACAGAACCAGCCCCAGCATTTT.

The V gene is TRBV9, the J gene TRBJ1-3, with D perhaps TRBD1 (6 bases). Germline values: CDR1 SGDLS, CDR2 YYNGEE. V was trimmed by 2 bases and J by 4 bases, leaving 16 bases between them. The CDR3 has 16 residues. The CDR3 reads CASSVESTGIGNTIYF. The CDR3 DNA sequence: TGTGCCAGCAGCGTGGAAAGTACAGGGATCGGAAACACCATATATTTT.

The rearrangement uses TRBV29-1 and TRBJ1-2; D is uncertain. CDR3 length: 10 residues. Trimming shortened V by 4 bases and J by 6 bases, and 6 bases separated the two germline ends. Germline lookup yields CDR1 SQVTM and CDR2 ANQGSEA. The CDR3 DNA reads as TGCAGCGTTGCTGGGGATGGCTACACCTTC. Amino acid sequence: CSVAGDGYTF.

The gene calls are TRBV19 and TRBJ2-3; D not certain. V was clipped by 7 bases and J by 4 bases, with 12 bases between them. CDR1 is LNHDA and CDR2 is SQIVND in the germline V gene (reference sequence). The length of the CDR3 is 13 residues. The CDR3 DNA follows: TGTGCCAGTACTCCCGAGCTAGCAGATACGCAGTATTTT. Translation: CASTPELADTQYF.

This chain uses TRBV27 with TRBJ2-7; 8 bases line up with TRBD1. J was trimmed by 3 bases and V by 4 bases; bases with no gene match: 8. There are 15 residues in the CDR3. The germline V gene has CDR1 MNHEY and CDR2 SMNVEV (reference sequence). Here the CDR3 DNA reads TGTGCCAGCAGTTCGCGGACAGGGAAGGGCTACGAGCAGTACTTC. This gives the protein CASSSRTGKGYEQYF.

This sequence joins TRBV14 and TRBJ2-4, with TRBD2 matching 9 bases. CDR3 length equals 17 residues. The junction had 7 bases not matched to a gene; V was cut back by 0 bases and J by 4 bases. Germline V gives CDR1 SGHDN, CDR2 FVKESK. The CDR3 DNA is TGTGCCAGCAGCCAAGATAGCCTAGCGGGATCTAAAAACATTCAGTACTTC. It codes for CASSQDSLAGSKNIQYF.

The chain combines TRBV19 with TRBJ1-4; TRBD1 is a possible D gene (6 bases). Trimming shortened V by 8 bases and J by 2 bases, and 12 bases separated the two germline ends. The CDR3 extends over 14 amino acids. CDR1 and CDR2 (germline): LNHDA, SQIVND (reference sequence). CDR3 DNA sequence: TGTGCCAGTCACCAGGGGACGACTAATGAAAAACTGTTTTTT. Translation gives CASHQGTTNEKLFF.

This chain connects TRBV19 to TRBJ1-2; 7 nucleotides match TRBD1. CDR3 length: 13 residues. V gave up 9 bases and J gave up 8 bases; unmatched junction bases: 12. Germline lookup yields CDR1 LNHDA and CDR2 SQIVND (reference sequence). The CDR3 DNA reads as TGTGCCAGCCAATACAGGGGCCAGGGGGGCTACACCTTC. Translating it yields CASQYRGQGGYTF. Together with reference TRBV19 and TRBJ1-2, the CDR3 gives the full variable domain: DGGITQSPKYLFRKEGQNVTLSCEQNLNHDAMYWYRQDPGQGLRLIYYSQIVNDFQKGDIAEGYSVSREKKESFPLTVTSAQKNPTAFYLCASQYRGQGGYTFGSGTRLTVV.

V is TRBV7-9 and J is TRBJ2-1; tentatively, D is TRBD2 (6 bases). The V gene's germline CDR1 is SEHNR and CDR2 FQNEAQ (reference sequence). The CDR3 is 15 amino acids. V lost 4 bases to trimming and J lost 7 bases, with 17 bases between them. The CDR3 sequence: CASSSKGLGINEQFF. CDR3 in DNA: TGTGCCAGCAGCTCGAAGGGACTTGGGATAAATGAGCAGTTCTTC.

The CDR3 loop reads CASGPGSTGTDTQYF. Written as DNA, the CDR3 is TGTGCTAGTGGACCAGGGTCTACGGGCACAGATACGCAGTATTTT. The genes are TRBV12-5 and TRBJ2-3, with a tentative D call TRBD1 (5 bases). Deletions cut 6 bases from V and 1 base from J, with 14 bases between. Germline V lookup: CDR1 LGHNT, CDR2 FRNRAP. This CDR3 region has 15 residues.

The gene calls are TRBV4-1 and TRBJ1-5; tentatively, D is TRBD1 (5 bases). The CDR3 contains 16 residues. The germline gives CDR1 MGHRA, CDR2 YSYEKL. Between the trimmed V and J ends, which lost 5 bases and 5 bases, there was a span of 19 bases. This CDR3 is CASSGRLGLTDQPQHF. The CDR3 coding sequence is TGCGCCAGCAGCGGAAGGTTGGGACTAACGGATCAGCCCCAGCATTTT.

J is TRBJ1-2 and V is TRBV7-9; D call uncertain. CDR1 and CDR2 from the germline V gene are SEHNR and FQNEAQ (reference sequence). Trimming shortened V by 3 bases and J by 3 bases, and 8 bases separated the two germline ends. The CDR3 is 13 residues long. CDR3 nucleotide sequence: TGTGCCAGCAGCTTCGGCAGAGACTATGGCTACACCTTC. Protein product: CASSFGRDYGYTF. Looking up the rest from reference TRBV7-9 and TRBJ1-2 gives the full variable domain: DTGVSQNPRHKITKRGQNVTFRCDPISEHNRLYWYRQTLGQGPEFLTYFQNEAQLEKSRLLSDRFSAERPKGSFSTLEIQRTEQGDSAMYLCASSFGRDYGYTFGSGTRLTVV.

V gene TRBV21-1 combines with J gene TRBJ1-5. TRBV21-1 is deemed a pseudogene. The CDR3 runs to 18 residues. The CDR3 loop is CASSKAPPTGGRNQPQHF. The CDR3 DNA reads as TGTGCCAGCAGCAAAGCGCCTCCTACGGGTGGTCGCAATCAGCCCCAGCATTTT.

This chain links TRBV7-9 with TRBJ2-1; 10 bases match TRBD2. Germline V CDR1 and CDR2: SEHNR, FQNEAQ (reference sequence). The V and J ends lost 6 bases and 5 bases, in that order; junction bases with no gene match: 16. The CDR3 covers 18 residues. The CDR3 DNA sequence: TGTGCCAGCAGTCCAGCGTCGAGGGCTAGCGGGAGTGACAATGAGCAGTTCTTC. Its translation: CASSPASRASGSDNEQFF.

The chain uses TRBV18 and TRBJ2-3, with no clear D. V lost 6 bases, J lost 2 bases, and 3 bases lay in between. CDR1 and CDR2 from the germline V gene are KGHSH and LQKENI. The CDR3 totals 11 residues. The CDR3 sequence: CASSLTDTQYF. As DNA, the CDR3 is TGTGCCAGCTCGCTCACAGATACGCAGTATTTT.

V is TRBV11-3 and J is TRBJ1-2, with D unclear. V lost 2 bases and J 7 bases, leaving 17 bases between the germline ends. CDR1 and CDR2 from the germline V gene are SGHNT and YENEEA. The CDR3 loop spans 15 amino acids. This chain's CDR3 is CASSLNQQAASGYTF. The CDR3 DNA is TGTGCCAGCAGCTTAAACCAGCAGGCAGCTAGTGGCTACACCTTC.

This sequence joins TRBV27 and TRBJ2-1; no clear D gene. From germline, CDR1 is MNHEY and CDR2 SMNVEV (reference sequence). CDR3 length: 11 residues. V shed 7 bases and J shed 8 bases, with 9 bases lying between them. CDR3 region: CASNRGDEQFF. The CDR3 DNA reads as TGTGCCAGCAACCGAGGCGATGAGCAGTTCTTC.

The chain couples TRBV5-8 to TRBJ1-5; no clear D gene. The germline CDR1 and CDR2 sequences are SGHTS and YDEGEE. This CDR3 has 17 amino acids. Between the trimmed V and J ends, which lost 3 bases and 6 bases, there was a span of 22 bases. This CDR3 is CASSSSTLPEISQPQHF. The DNA of the CDR3 is TGTGCCAGCAGCTCTTCGACATTGCCAGAAATCAGTCAGCCCCAGCATTTT.

The V and J genes are TRBV5-5 and TRBJ2-3, with TRBD2 identical over 7 bases. This CDR3 has 15 residues. Germline V CDR1 and CDR2: SGHKS, YYEKEE (reference sequence). V lost 0 bases and J lost 3; bases outside the gene matches: 4. The CDR3 DNA reads TGTGCCAGCAGCTTGGTTAGCGGGCTGACAGATACGCAGTATTTT. Amino acid sequence: CASSLVSGLTDTQYF.

V and J are TRBV5-1 and TRBJ1-5, with 9 bases lining up with TRBD1. This CDR3 is built from 15 residues. After removal of 4 bases from V and 2 bases from J, the junction contained 4 bases not matched to a gene. In germline, CDR1 is SGHRS, CDR2 YFSETQ. The CDR3 DNA follows: TGCGCCAGCAGCCGGACAGGGGATGGCAATCAGCCCCAGCATTTT. This sequence encodes CASSRTGDGNQPQHF.

This chain uses TRBV19 with TRBJ2-5; TRBD2 matches at 9 bases. CDR3 length equals 16 residues. Germline V gives CDR1 LNHDA, CDR2 SQIVND (reference sequence). Unmatched junction bases numbered 7, after V lost 3 bases and J lost 2 bases. For the CDR3, the DNA is TGTGCCAGTAGTATCGGGGGACTAGCTAGGCAAGAGACCCAGTACTTC. Its translation is CASSIGGLARQETQYF.

This clone appeared once. J is TRBJ2-7 and V is TRBV19; 9 bases are a match to TRBD1. With V trimmed by 10 bases and J by 2 bases, 6 bases remained unmatched. There are 13 residues in the CDR3. Germline V gene lookup returns CDR1 LNHDA and CDR2 SQIVND (reference sequence). The CDR3 reads CATRQGGTYEQYF. Here the CDR3 DNA reads TGTGCCACTCGACAGGGGGGTACCTACGAGCAGTACTTC.

V is TRBV11-3 and J is TRBJ2-6, with D tentatively TRBD1 or TRBD2 (5 bases each). V lost 0 bases and J 0 bases, leaving 18 bases between the germline ends. There are 20 residues in the CDR3. The germline gives CDR1 SGHNT, CDR2 YENEEA. CDR3 protein: CASSLEYWGTEYSGANVLTF. The CDR3 DNA is TGTGCCAGCAGCTTAGAGTATTGGGGGACGGAATACTCTGGGGCCAACGTCCTGACTTTC.

The gene calls are TRBV11-2 and TRBJ1-6; weak D call: TRBD1 (5 bases). Germline loops: CDR1 SGHAT, CDR2 FQNNGV. Deletions cut 4 bases from V and 6 bases from J, with 13 bases between. The CDR3 extends over 15 amino acids. The CDR3 DNA sequence: TGTGCCAGCAGCTGGACGGGGGGGTCTAATTCACCCCTCCACTTT. Its translation is CASSWTGGSNSPLHF.

The chain combines TRBV4-2 with TRBJ2-5; TRBD2 matches 15 bases. Germline loops: CDR1 LGHNA, CDR2 YNFKEQ. After removal of 1 base from V and 2 bases from J, the junction contained 5 bases not matched to a gene. The CDR3 length is 18 residues. In DNA, the CDR3 is TGTGCCAGCAGCCAAGTCCGGACTAGCGGGGGGGGACAAGAGACCCAGTACTTC. Amino acid sequence: CASSQVRTSGGGQETQYF.

The chain joins TRBV28 to TRBJ1-2; weak D call: TRBD1 (6 bases). Trimming shortened V by 4 bases and J by 2 bases, and 14 bases separated the two germline ends. This CDR3 spans 15 amino acids. Germline values: CDR1 MDHEN, CDR2 SYDVKM. For the CDR3, the DNA is TGTGCCAGCAGTTCCCCTCCGGGGGCGAACTATGGCTACACCTTC. Translated: CASSSPPGANYGYTF.